This is a list of T cell receptor beta chains from one sample in a study of shared clonotypes between healthy human individuals. Assay used: immunoSEQ multiplex PCR; TCRdb lists only in-frame clones, some missing. The sample lists 600,000 to 750,000 clones; 90% were seen once. The sample comprised memory CD8+ T cells from PBMCs. The receptors were gathered from a man younger than 30 in good health. Some clones in this sample may be carry-over from other donors' samples. CDR3s include the opening cysteine and the closing phenylalanine or tryptophan. D genes are given only for firm matches. Clone size is stated in some rows and not others, as once, few, many or a class when expanded.

V gene,clone size,J gene,D gene,CDR3 protein,CDR3 DNA
TRBV13,-,TRBJ2-7,TRBD2,CASSAAGAGSEQYF,TGTGCCAGCAGCGCAGCGGGAGCGGGGTCCGAGCAGTACTTC
TRBV11-2,-,TRBJ2-1,TRBD2,CASSPLAGVYNEQFF,TGTGCCAGCAGCCCACTAGCGGGGGTCTACAATGAGCAGTTCTTC
TRBV28,-,TRBJ2-7,-,CASSFPPGGGHEQYF,TGTGCCAGCAGTTTCCCCCCTGGGGGGGGCCACGAGCAGTACTTC
TRBV29-1,-,TRBJ2-7,TRBD1,CSAQGTDTYEQYF,TGCAGCGCTCAAGGGACAGATACCTACGAGCAGTACTTC
TRBV9,-,TRBJ2-2,-,CASSSSGVNTGELFF,TGTGCCAGCAGCTCTAGTGGGGTCAACACCGGGGAGCTGTTTTTT
TRBV5-5,-,TRBJ1-3,-,CASSLVVRDTLKGNTIYF,TGTGCCAGCAGCTTGGTCGTAAGGGACACTCTGAAGGGAAACACCATATATTTT
TRBV4-1,-,TRBJ2-1,TRBD2,CASSHTSGPSSYNEQFF,TGCGCCAGCAGCCATACTAGCGGCCCCAGCTCCTACAATGAGCAGTTCTTC
TRBV7-8,-,TRBJ2-5,TRBD1,CASSPSQTGGLRETQYF,TGTGCCAGCAGCCCCTCCCAGACAGGGGGATTGAGAGAGACCCAGTACTTC
TRBV5-4,-,TRBJ1-2,-,CASSPSGGQTSGYTF,TGTGCCAGCAGCCCCTCAGGTGGACAGACATCCGGCTACACCTTC
TRBV29-1,-,TRBJ1-2,-,CSVDAGASRRGYTF,TGCAGCGTTGACGCAGGGGCAAGTCGGAGGGGCTACACCTTC
TRBV14,-,TRBJ2-3,-,CASSQYRVTDTQYF,TGTGCCAGCAGCCAATACAGGGTCACAGATACGCAGTATTTT
TRBV19,-,TRBJ2-7,-,CASSEPGPVLEQYF,TGTGCCAGTAGTGAACCGGGACCCGTCCTCGAGCAGTACTTC
TRBV28,-,TRBJ2-1,-,CASSSGLGREQFF,TGTGCCAGCAGTTCGGGCTTGGGGCGTGAGCAGTTCTTC
TRBV4-3,-,TRBJ2-5,-,CASSQGTRETQYF,TGCGCCAGCAGCCAAGGGACCAGAGAGACCCAGTACTTC
TRBV13,-,TRBJ2-5,TRBD1,CASSFPIGGLETQYF,TGTGCCAGCAGCTTCCCGATAGGGGGCCTAGAGACCCAGTACTTC
TRBV6-6,-,TRBJ2-7,TRBD2,CASSYSPSGSGYEQYF,TGTGCCAGCAGTTACTCTCCTAGCGGGAGTGGGTACGAGCAGTACTTC
TRBV6-1,-,TRBJ1-2,-,CASSEARQFLSYTF,TGTGCCAGCAGTGAAGCGCGGCAGTTCCTATCTTACACCTTC
TRBV27,-,TRBJ1-2,-,CASSTVSYLSPHGYTF,TGTGCCAGCAGTACGGTCAGCTACCTATCTCCCCATGGCTACACCTTC
TRBV4-1,-,TRBJ1-5,-,CASSQIGVNQPQHF,TGCGCCAGCAGCCAAATTGGGGTAAATCAGCCCCAGCATTTT
TRBV28,-,TRBJ1-5,TRBD1,CASSSLWAGGSNQPQHF,TGTGCCAGCAGTTCCCTCTGGGCAGGGGGGAGCAATCAGCCCCAGCATTTT
TRBV4-1,-,TRBJ2-1,-,CASSHEPGNEQFF,TGCGCCAGCAGCCACGAACCGGGCAATGAGCAGTTCTTC
TRBV13,-,TRBJ1-2,TRBD1,CASSLGRDRLNYGYTF,TGTGCCAGCAGCTTAGGCCGGGACAGACTAAACTATGGCTACACCTTC
TRBV7-9,once,TRBJ1-1,-,CASGEFVEGGFGSFF,TGTGCCAGCGGGGAGTTCGTTGAGGGGGGATTCGGGTCTTTCTTT
TRBV27,-,TRBJ2-3,TRBD1,CASTPSGGLSTDTQYF,TGTGCCAGCACACCCTCAGGGGGCCTTAGCACAGATACGCAGTATTTT
TRBV9,-,TRBJ2-2,-,CASSQRAGVMGGELFF,TGTGCCAGCAGCCAACGTGCCGGGGTCATGGGCGGGGAGCTGTTTTTT
TRBV9,many,TRBJ2-7,TRBD1,CASSGSRDRSHYEQYF,TGTGCCAGCAGCGGGAGCCGGGACAGGTCACACTACGAGCAGTACTTC
TRBV9,-,TRBJ1-4,-,CASSVGGSFNEKLFF,TGTGCCAGCAGCGTAGGTGGCAGCTTTAATGAAAAACTGTTTTTT
TRBV6-4,-,TRBJ2-7,TRBD2,CASSDPIRGTSGPCDEQYF,TGTGCCAGCAGTGACCCGATCCGAGGGACTAGCGGGCCGTGCGACGAGCAGTACTTC
TRBV13,once,TRBJ2-5,TRBD1,CASSAVQGQGVETQYF,TGTGCCAGCAGCGCCGTCCAGGGACAGGGGGTCGAGACCCAGTACTTC
TRBV7-9,-,TRBJ1-2,TRBD1,CASSLASQGAVYGYTF,TGTGCCAGCAGCTTAGCGAGTCAGGGGGCGGTGTATGGCTACACCTTC
TRBV25-1,-,TRBJ1-1,-,CASSDPTGGVTEAFF,TGTGCCAGCAGTGACCCCACGGGAGGGGTCACTGAAGCTTTCTTT
TRBV4-1,-,TRBJ2-7,TRBD2,CASSQQTSVGYEQYF,TGCGCCAGCAGCCAGCAGACTAGCGTCGGGTACGAGCAGTACTTC
TRBV4-1,-,TRBJ2-7,TRBD2,CASSQDGGLAGREQYF,TGCGCCAGCAGCCAAGATGGGGGACTAGCGGGGCGGGAGCAGTACTTC
TRBV27,-,TRBJ1-1,-,CASSLSGSGHEAFF,TGTGCCAGCAGTTTATCAGGGTCAGGGCATGAAGCTTTCTTT
TRBV4-1,-,TRBJ2-7,TRBD2,CASSHGLAGEGEQYF,TGCGCCAGCAGCCACGGACTAGCGGGAGAGGGCGAGCAGTACTTC
TRBV9,-,TRBJ2-3,-,CASSVTELSADTQYF,TGTGCCAGCAGCGTAACGGAACTTAGCGCGGATACGCAGTATTTT
TRBV27,-,TRBJ2-7,TRBD2,CASSLSAASGRYEQYF,TGTGCCAGCAGTTTATCGGCCGCTAGCGGTAGATACGAGCAGTACTTC
TRBV29-1,-,TRBJ1-2,-,CSFSGGYGYTF,TGCAGCTTCTCCGGAGGCTATGGCTACACCTTC
TRBV10-3,-,TRBJ2-7,-,CAISEGTIIF,TGTGCCATCAGTGAGGGGACCATAATCTTC
TRBV7-9,-,TRBJ1-2,-,CASSHGENYGYTF,TGTGCCAGCAGCCATGGGGAGAACTATGGCTACACCTTC
TRBV4-1,-,TRBJ2-7,-,CASSPHPGQGSSYEQYF,TGCGCCAGCAGCCCGCACCCGGGGCAGGGCAGCTCCTACGAGCAGTACTTC
TRBV5-5,-,TRBJ2-2,-,CASSLGVTGGELFF,TGTGCCAGCAGCTTGGGTGTAACTGGCGGGGAGCTGTTTTTT
TRBV5-6,-,TRBJ2-7,-,CASSLATSYEQYF,TGTGCCAGCAGCTTGGCCACATCTTACGAGCAGTACTTC
TRBV9,-,TRBJ2-1,TRBD1,CASSASGTGDNEQFF,TGTGCCAGCAGCGCTTCCGGGACAGGGGACAATGAGCAGTTCTTC
TRBV29-1,-,TRBJ1-1,-,CSVEMGLGAFF,TGCAGCGTTGAAATGGGACTTGGAGCTTTCTTT
TRBV7-6,-,TRBJ2-1,TRBD2,CASSLEASGASSYNEQFF,TGTGCCAGCAGCTTAGAGGCTAGCGGTGCCAGCTCCTACAATGAGCAGTTCTTC